A selection of T cell receptor beta chains follows, all from one sample in a study of T cells in Graves' hyperthyroidism and ophthalmopathy. One entry per CDR3 protein, called by TCRdb with MiXCR from the multiplex PCR reads. The table has around 500,000 distinct CDR3 sequences, about 16% seen once; the top ten hold around 28%. Material for sequencing was blood. These receptors originate from a woman younger than 45 with Graves' ophthalmopathy. Both conserved end residues are part of each CDR3. A D gene is named only where the DNA matches it firmly. Clone size is not always given. Where it is, it says once, few, many or a class for expanded clones.

v_call,d_call,clone_size,j_call,cdr3_nt,cdr3_aa
TRBV2,-,many,TRBJ2-5,TGTGCCAGCAGTGCAACTAGGGGCGAACAAGAGACCCAGTACTTC,CASSATRGEQETQYF
TRBV7-3,TRBD2,many,TRBJ2-3,TGTGCCAGCAGCTTCACGGGAGGGCAGGGAGATACGCAGTATTTT,CASSFTGGQGDTQYF
TRBV5-8,TRBD1,-,TRBJ2-7,TGTGCCAGCAGCTTGGACCCGGGACAGGGGTTCTACGAGCAGTACTTC,CASSLDPGQGFYEQYF
TRBV6-1,TRBD2,-,TRBJ2-2,TGTGCCAGCAGGACTAGCGGGAAAACCGGGGAGCTGTTTTTT,CASRTSGKTGELFF
TRBV4-1,TRBD2,-,TRBJ2-7,TGCGCCAGCAGCCAAGTTTGGTCGAGACTAGCGGGAGGGAACGAGCAGTACTTC,CASSQVWSRLAGGNEQYF
TRBV27,-,-,TRBJ2-4,TGTGCCAGCAGTTTGGGAAGAATAGGCATTCAGTACTTC,CASSLGRIGIQYF
TRBV24-1,-,many,TRBJ2-5,TGTGCCACCAGTGATCCAAAACATAAAGAGTGGACCCAGTACTTC,CATSDPKHKEWTQYF
TRBV20-1,-,many,TRBJ2-3,TGCAGTGCCAGCTTCCTGGCTACAGATACGCAGTATTTT,CSASFLATDTQYF
TRBV29-1,-,few,TRBJ2-7,TGCAGCGTCGCTAACCTAGGGGCGGGCTACGAGCAGTACTTC,CSVANLGAGYEQYF
TRBV9,-,many,TRBJ2-1,TGTGCCAGCAGCGTAGGGGTGGGGGTCAATGAGCAGTTCTTC,CASSVGVGVNEQFF
TRBV7-9,TRBD2,many,TRBJ2-1,TGTGCCAGCAGCTTAGGACTAGCGGGCTACAATGAGCAGTTCTTC,CASSLGLAGYNEQFF
TRBV3-1,-,many,TRBJ1-2,TGTGCCAGCAGCCAAGATCCGGGGTTTTGGGGCTACACCTTC,CASSQDPGFWGYTF
TRBV20-1,-,few,TRBJ2-7,TGCAGTGCTAGAGCCGGGGCTGGGGACGAGCAGTACTTC,CSARAGAGDEQYF
TRBV6-1,-,few,TRBJ2-1,TGTGCCAGCAGTTTAGATGATGAGCAGTTCTTC,CASSLDDEQFF
TRBV5-6,-,-,TRBJ1-1,TGTGCCAGCAGCTATTATCCAGGGGATCGGACTGAAGCTTTCTTT,CASSYYPGDRTEAFF
TRBV9,-,-,TRBJ2-7,TGTGCCAGCAGCAAGACAGAATACGAGCAGTACTTC,CASSKTEYEQYF
TRBV29-1,-,few,TRBJ2-4,TGCAGCGTTGAGGGGACTAAAAACATTCAGTACTTC,CSVEGTKNIQYF
TRBV12-5,TRBD2,-,TRBJ2-3,TGTGCTAGTGGTTGGGCAGCGGGAGGGTCTGATACGCAGTATTTT,CASGWAAGGSDTQYF
TRBV29-1,TRBD2,-,TRBJ2-1,TGCAGCGCTCCCCCCGGGGCGGGAGGGCGGAATGAGCAGTTCTTC,CSAPPGAGGRNEQFF
TRBV6-5,-,few,TRBJ2-7,TGTGCCAGCAGTTACTCGGAGGTCCGGGAAACGACCTACTACGAGCAGTACTTC,CASSYSEVRETTYYEQYF
TRBV15,-,-,TRBJ2-7,TGTGCCACCAGCGAACAACGCGGTTTCTACGAGCAGTACTTC,CATSEQRGFYEQYF
TRBV27,-,-,TRBJ2-7,TGTGCCAGCAGTTCGCCTCGCGGCCACGAGCAGTACTTC,CASSSPRGHEQYF
TRBV10-3,TRBD2,-,TRBJ2-5,TGTGCCACCCGGACTAGCCCCAAAGAGACCCAGTACTTC,CATRTSPKETQYF
TRBV5-4,TRBD1,few,TRBJ1-1,TGTGCCAGCAGCACAGACAGGGGAGGACGCACTGAAGCTTTCTTT,CASSTDRGGRTEAFF
TRBV4-3,-,-,TRBJ1-3,TGCGCCAGCAGCTTAACAATCTCTGGAAACACCATATATTTT,CASSLTISGNTIYF
TRBV19,TRBD1,few,TRBJ1-2,TGTGCCAGTAGTAAGGCCGGGACAGGGATATTGGATGGCTACACCTTC,CASSKAGTGILDGYTF
TRBV5-1,-,many,TRBJ1-2,TGCGCCAGCAGCTATGTAGGGGTCAGGGGCTTACATGGCTACACCTTC,CASSYVGVRGLHGYTF
TRBV5-8,TRBD2,-,TRBJ2-3,TGTGCCAGCAGCCCGTGGGAGGGAACAGATACGCAGTATTTT,CASSPWEGTDTQYF
TRBV6-1,-,-,TRBJ2-2,TGTGCCAGCACCTTATACACAGGGAGGGCCGGGGAGCTGTTTTTT,CASTLYTGRAGELFF
TRBV10-3,TRBD1,few,TRBJ2-2,TGTGCCATCAGTGGGACAGGGAGCACCGGGGAGCTGTTTTTT,CAISGTGSTGELFF
TRBV10-3,TRBD1,-,TRBJ1-1,TGTGCCATCAGTGATACAGGGGTTAGCACTGAAGCTTTCTTT,CAISDTGVSTEAFF
TRBV3-1,-,many,TRBJ1-1,TGTGCCAGCAGCCAGAAGGACAGCACAGACAATGAAGCTTTCTTT,CASSQKDSTDNEAFF
TRBV27,-,-,TRBJ2-2,TGTGCCAGCAGTTTCCCAGGGATGGTGGGTCCCGGGGAGCTGTTTTTT,CASSFPGMVGPGELFF
TRBV28,TRBD2,many,TRBJ2-1,TGTGCCAGCAGCCCCGTGAGGGTAGCGGGGACCTACTACAATGAGCAGTTCTTC,CASSPVRVAGTYYNEQFF
TRBV7-2,-,many,TRBJ2-4,TGTGCCAGCAGCTTAGGTACCAGGGGTGAGAACATTCAGTACTTC,CASSLGTRGENIQYF
TRBV4-3,-,-,TRBJ1-4,TGCGCCAGCAGCCAAGATGCCCAGGGGAATAATGAAAAACTGTTTTTT,CASSQDAQGNNEKLFF
TRBV6-1,-,-,TRBJ1-4,TGTGCCAGCAGGCAATCGATTGCAACTAATGAAAAACTGTTTTTT,CASRQSIATNEKLFF
TRBV20-1,TRBD2,few,TRBJ2-2,TGCAGTGCCAGTCCTCCGGGACTAGGCACCGGGGAGCTGTTTTTT,CSASPPGLGTGELFF
TRBV7-2,TRBD1,-,TRBJ1-6,TGTGCCAGCAGCCCTGCCGGGACAGGGACCTATAATTCACCCCTCCACTTT,CASSPAGTGTYNSPLHF
TRBV7-6,TRBD2,many,TRBJ2-1,TGTGCCAGCAGCTCCCTAGCGGGAGGTTTCGATGAGCAGTTCTTC,CASSSLAGGFDEQFF
TRBV13,TRBD2,-,TRBJ2-5,TGTGCCAGCAGCTTAACGGAACTAGCGGGAAGTGGGGGAGAGACCCAGTACTTC,CASSLTELAGSGGETQYF
TRBV20-1,-,many,TRBJ1-4,TGCAGTGCTAGTCGGGGGCGCGTTGATGAAAAACTGTTTTTT,CSASRGRVDEKLFF
TRBV6-2/TRBV6-3,-,-,TRBJ2-4,TGTGCCACCTATCCCGGAGCCCTAGCCAAAAACATTCAGTACTTC,CATYPGALAKNIQYF